One sample yielded the 4 T cell receptor beta chains listed below, sequenced in a study of blood T cells in healthy people across ages. Using a J-beta primer mix together with a sample-barcoded 5' primer, a second PCR was run for roughly 6 to 11 cycles. One entry per CDR3 protein, called by TCRdb with MiXCR from the 5' RACE reads. Seen here are 550,000 to 800,000 distinct CDR3 sequences, about a third observed once, and the top ten hold roughly 15%. Sequenced: blood. These receptors were taken from a woman of 80 years or more in good health.

The chain employs TRBV6-1 and TRBJ2-3, with D perhaps being TRBD1 or TRBD2 (5 bases each). Germline-derived CDR1 and CDR2 are MNHNS and SASEGT. The CDR3 extends over 13 amino acids. The V end lost 5 bases, the J end lost 7 bases, and 13 bases lay between the germline ends. The CDR3 here is CASSLRDPNTQYF. CDR3 sequence (DNA): TGTGCCAGCAGTCTCCGGGACCCAAATACGCAGTATTTT.

This clonotype showed up many times. V and J are TRBV7-2 and TRBJ2-5; D may be TRBD2 (5 bases). The CDR3 totals 14 residues. CDR1 and CDR2 (germline): SGHTA, FQGNSA. The V gene lost 5 bases and the J gene lost 4 bases, with 14 bases spanning the gap. CDR3 protein: CASSPLGRGETQYF. The CDR3 nucleotides read TGTGCCAGCAGCCCCCTTGGCCGGGGAGAGACCCAGTACTTC.

This clonotype was counted between two and nine times. This chain links TRBV6-1 with TRBJ1-1, with D tentatively TRBD1 (6 bases). The length of the CDR3 is 13 residues. The V gene's germline CDR1 is MNHNS and CDR2 SASEGT. V lost 5 bases and J 4 bases, leaving 11 bases between the germline ends. Written as DNA, the CDR3 is TGTGCCAGCAGTTCAACAGGGTGCACTGAAGCTTTCTTT. Its protein is CASSSTGCTEAFF.

As concerns this clonotype: This could be a read error, since a much larger clone is one nucleotide away. V usage is TRBV12-3 or TRBV12-4 and J usage is TRBJ2-3; 11 nucleotides match TRBD2. CDR3 size: 14 residues. The CDR3 sequence: CASNLAGGLDAQYF. The DNA of the CDR3 is TGTGCCAGCAATCTAGCGGGGGGACTAGATGCGCAGTATTTT.